The present T cell receptor beta chain was sequenced within a study of beta chain features in type 1 diabetes. V lost 0 bases and J lost 6, with 9 bases in between. The germline V gene has CDR1 LGHNA and CDR2 YSLEER. CDR3 length: 14 amino acids. The sequenced template was cDNA made from the entire isolated RNA. Sequencing used immunoSEQ multiplex PCR; TCRdb keeps in-frame clones, though not all of them. The sample consists of about 160,000 clones, 6.5% to 8.5% of them appearing once. Overall study results and limits: For Type 1 diabetes patients, all four CD4+ subsets carried TCRB CDR3s that were moderately but significantly shorter.

This clone was counted a few times. Its target is unknown. Only one heparinised blood draw was taken per donor, and its volume averaged about 120 mL. Staining for CD45RO/CCR7/CD25/CD127/CD95/CD27 allowed sorting of CD4+ naive, central memory, regulatory and stem cell-like memory cells. The clonotype comes from a woman aged 18-29 years with type 1 diabetes. This chain connects TRBV4-3 to TRBJ2-4; perhaps TRBD1 as D (5 bases). The sample was central memory CD4+ T cells from blood. The CDR3 DNA is TGCGCCAGCAGCCAAGATGGGCAGGGAAACATTCAGTACTTC. Translated: CASSQDGQGNIQYF.